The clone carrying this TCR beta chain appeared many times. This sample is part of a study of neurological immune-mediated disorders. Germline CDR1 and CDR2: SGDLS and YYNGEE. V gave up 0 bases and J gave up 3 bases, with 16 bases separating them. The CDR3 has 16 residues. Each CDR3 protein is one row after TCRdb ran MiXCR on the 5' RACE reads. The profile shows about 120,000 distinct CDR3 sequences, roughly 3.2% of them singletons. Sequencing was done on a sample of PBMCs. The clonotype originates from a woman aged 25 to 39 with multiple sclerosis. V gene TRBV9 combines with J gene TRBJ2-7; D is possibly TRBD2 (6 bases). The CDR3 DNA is TGTGCCAGCAGCGTAGGGTTGGGCCGCGGGGACTACGAGCAGTACTTC. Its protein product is CASSVGLGRGDYEQYF.